The 17 T cell receptor beta chains below were found in one sample sequenced in a study of T cell repertoires in cytomegalovirus infection. No antigen is known for these receptors. TCRdb re-called the reads with MiXCR, one entry per CDR3 protein. This sample carries fewer than 200,000 distinct CDR3 sequences, less than 25% of them seen once, and the ten largest clones take 25%. The sample was CD8+ T cells from cultured PBMCs, taken from culture after CMV antigen stimulation. The receptors stem from a human donor in good health (CMV status not recorded). Some clones in this sample may be carry-over from other donors' samples.

This chain connects TRBV7-9 to TRBJ2-7; no clear D. The V gene lost 2 bases and the J gene lost 3 bases, with 8 bases spanning the gap. The CDR3 loop spans 13 amino acids. Germline loops: CDR1 SEHNR, CDR2 FQNEAQ (reference sequence). In nucleotides, the CDR3 is TGTGCCAGCAGCTTAAGGACGGTCTACGAGCAGTACTTC. Encoded protein: CASSLRTVYEQYF.

The gene calls are TRBV6-2 or TRBV6-3 and TRBJ2-1, with 11 positions matching TRBD2. J was trimmed by 4 bases and V by 8 bases; bases with no gene match: 7. CDR1 MNHEY and CDR2 SVGEGT come from the germline V gene. This CDR3 contains 15 residues. The DNA of the CDR3 is TGTGCCAGCGAGACTAGCGGGGAAGCTTACAATGAGCAGTTCTTC. The encoded protein is CASETSGEAYNEQFF.

The chain links TRBV7-2 to TRBJ1-1, with D possibly TRBD1 on 5 matching bases. Trimming shortened V by 0 bases and J by 5 bases, and 13 bases separated the two germline ends. This CDR3 region has 15 residues. Germline V lookup: CDR1 SGHTA, CDR2 FQGNSA. The DNA for the CDR3 is TGTGCCAGCAGCTTAGCTATAGGGGAGGAGACTGAAGCTTTCTTT. Its protein product is CASSLAIGEETEAFF.

This clonotype was seen only a few times. The rearrangement joins TRBV6-2 or TRBV6-3 to TRBJ1-2; tentative D call: TRBD1 (6 bases). Deletions cut 6 bases from V and 4 bases from J, with 18 bases between. From germline, CDR1 is MNHEY and CDR2 SVGEGT. This CDR3 comprises 15 residues. CDR3 coding DNA: TGTGCCAGCAGCCTTTGGACAGAGGCGAGCTATGGCTACACCTTC. This translates into CASSLWTEASYGYTF.

The table lists this clonotype with a few counts. This chain joins TRBV6-2 or TRBV6-3 and TRBJ2-5; D might be TRBD1 (8 bases). The V gene lost 4 bases and the J gene lost 4 bases, with 16 bases spanning the gap. The CDR3 has 15 residues. CDR1 and CDR2 (germline): MNHEY, SVGEGT. The CDR3 reads CASSLYRGRGETQYF. CDR3 bases: TGTGCCAGCAGTTTATACAGGGGGAGGGGAGAGACCCAGTACTTC.

This clonotype was counted a few times. The CDR3 does not end in the conserved phenylalanine or tryptophan, so this is likely a read error. The rearrangement links TRBV7-2 to TRBJ2-1; 8 bases map to TRBD1. The CDR3 covers 17 residues. The V gene's germline CDR1 is SGHTA and CDR2 FQGNSA. J gave up 5 bases and V 5 bases, and 14 bases lay outside the gene matches. The CDR3 DNA is TGTGCCAGCAGCCCAGCCCCTGGACAGGGCTTCGACAATGAGCAGTTCCTC. Translating gives CASSPAPGQGFDNEQFL.

The genes are TRBV7-2 and TRBJ1-5; D may be TRBD1 (5 bases). Looked up from germline, CDR1 is SGHTA and CDR2 is FQGNSA. V was pared by 1 base and J by 3 bases, with 10 bases between. The CDR3 loop spans 15 amino acids. CDR3 protein: CASSLGGGLNQPQHF. CDR3 in DNA: TGTGCCAGCAGCTTAGGGGGGGGTCTCAATCAGCCCCAGCATTTT.

The CDR3, as DNA: TGTGCCAGCAGTTTCGGGGCAGGGATCGATGAAAAACTGTTTTTT. Amino acid sequence: CASSFGAGIDEKLFF. The genes are TRBV12-3 or TRBV12-4 and TRBJ1-4; D is possibly TRBD1 (5 bases). The CDR3 spans 15 residues. The V and J ends lost 3 bases and 6 bases respectively, with 14 bases between them.

V usage is TRBV28 and J usage is TRBJ1-2, with 9 bases aligning to TRBD1. The CDR3 extends over 15 amino acids. Germline-derived CDR1 and CDR2 are MDHEN and SYDVKM. The J segment lost 7 bases and the V segment lost 2 bases, leaving 8 bases of the junction unmatched. The CDR3 DNA reads as TGTGCCAGCAGTTTAAGTGCGGACAGGGGTTCTGGCTACACCTTC. This encodes CASSLSADRGSGYTF.

Details on this clonotype: The CDR3 ends on some other residue instead of the conserved phenylalanine or tryptophan, so this is likely a read error. The chain employs TRBV7-2 and TRBJ1-1, with D perhaps TRBD1 (6 bases). Germline V CDR1 and CDR2: SGHTA, FQGNSA. The V end was cut by 7 bases, the J end by 6 bases, with 12 bases between. The CDR3 length is 12 residues. As DNA, the CDR3 is TGTGCCAGCATCCAGGGGCCCGCTGAAGCTTTCATT. This encodes CASIQGPAEAFI.

In nucleotides, the CDR3 is TGTGCCAGCAGACAGGGGGAGGGCTACACCTTC. Its protein is CASRQGEGYTF. The chain joins TRBV7-9 to TRBJ1-2; 8 nucleotides align to TRBD1. CDR1 is SEHNR, CDR2 FQNEAQ, per germline (reference sequence). V dropped 6 bases and J dropped 8; count of bases not matched to a gene: 2. This CDR3 contains 11 residues.

The chain employs TRBV7-9 and TRBJ2-2; 9 nucleotides line up with TRBD2. This CDR3 region has 17 residues. With V trimmed by 2 bases and J by 1 base, 5 bases remained unmatched. Germline V lookup: CDR1 SEHNR, CDR2 FQNEAQ (reference sequence). The CDR3 protein is CASSLPRLAENTGELFF. Here the CDR3 DNA reads TGTGCCAGCAGCTTACCTCGACTAGCGGAGAACACCGGGGAGCTGTTTTTT.

There are a few counts of this clonotype. The gene calls are TRBV7-2 and TRBJ2-5, with 10 bases identical to TRBD2. The CDR3 is 15 amino acids. Trimming at V came to 2 bases and at J to 3 bases, leaving 3 bases not matched to a gene. Germline V CDR1 and CDR2: SGHTA, FQGNSA. CDR3 sequence: CASSLTSGTEETQYF. The CDR3 nucleotides read TGTGCCAGCAGCTTAACTAGCGGGACCGAAGAGACCCAGTACTTC.

The V gene is TRBV6-5, the J gene TRBJ2-3, with a weak D call TRBD2 (7 bases). Per germline, CDR1 MNHEY and CDR2 SVGAGI. The germline V and J ends were trimmed by 0 bases and 4 bases, with 14 bases remaining between them. CDR3 length equals 16 residues. The CDR3 region is CASSYSWGGPSDTQYF. For the CDR3, the DNA is TGTGCCAGCAGTTACTCGTGGGGGGGCCCGTCAGATACGCAGTATTTT.

CDR3 nucleotides: TGTGCCAGCAGTAAATATGGTCAGCCCCAGCATTTT. Its protein is CASSKYGQPQHF. V and J are TRBV7-2 and TRBJ1-5, with D unresolved. V shed 6 bases and J shed 6 bases, with 9 bases lying between them. The CDR3 is 12 residues long. From germline, CDR1 is SGHTA and CDR2 FQGNSA. The whole variable domain, filled in from reference TRBV7-2 and TRBJ1-5, reads GAGVSQSPSNKVTEKGKDVELRCDPISGHTALYWYRQSLGQGLEFLIYFQGNSAPDKSGLPSDRFSAERTGGSVSTLTIQRTQQEDSAVYLCASSKYGQPQHFGDGTRLSIL.

This clonotype was detected only a few times. V usage is TRBV7-6 and J usage is TRBJ1-5; D unclear. This CDR3 region has 14 residues. Germline CDR1 is SGHVS and CDR2 is FNYEAQ. V dropped 5 bases and J dropped 3 bases, with 11 bases sitting between them. CDR3 nucleotides: TGTGCCAGCAGCCCCCCAGGTTTCAATCAGCCCCAGCATTTT. It codes for CASSPPGFNQPQHF.

In this sample, this clonotype turned up a few times. V is TRBV7-9 and J is TRBJ1-2, with 7 positions matching TRBD1. CDR3 size: 16 residues. Germline CDR1 SEHNR, CDR2 FQNEAQ (reference sequence). With 4 bases clipped from V and 1 base from J, the junction kept 9 bases outside the gene matches. The CDR3 protein is CASSSPEGTDNYGYTF. CDR3 DNA: TGTGCCAGCAGCTCCCCCGAGGGGACAGATAACTATGGCTACACCTTC.